A single sample is the source of the 25 T cell receptor beta chains below, sequenced in a study of blood T cell repertoires in COVID-19. Clones were read by immunoSEQ multiplex PCR, and TCRdb kept only the in-frame ones, dropping some. Here the sample spans more than 110,000 clones, about four fifths being singletons. The sample taken for sequencing was peripheral blood. The receptor set was obtained from a human donor in a cohort sampled during active COVID-19.

This chain joins TRBV3-1 (or the pseudogene TRBV3-2) and TRBJ2-7, with D perhaps TRBD1 (5 bases). There are 16 residues in the CDR3. Trimming took 0 bases from V and 2 from J, leaving 14 bases between them. CDR1 is LGHDT, CDR2 YNNKEL, per germline (reference sequence). CDR3 DNA sequence: TGTGCCAGCAGCCAAGAAGGGGTCAGGGCCACCTACGAGCAGTACTTC. Its translation is CASSQEGVRATYEQYF.

This chain uses TRBV2 with TRBJ2-6, with D perhaps matching TRBD1 (5 bases). Per the germline V gene, CDR1 is SNHLY and CDR2 is FYNNEI. CDR3 length equals 15 residues. The CDR3 region is CATKKDTTGANVLTF. CDR3 DNA sequence: TGTGCAACTAAGAAGGACACCACGGGGGCCAACGTCCTGACTTTC.

The chain is built from TRBV11-2 and TRBJ1-2; D call uncertain. Looked up from germline, CDR1 is SGHAT and CDR2 is FQNNGV. V gave up 5 bases and J gave up 8 bases, with 12 bases separating them. The CDR3 length is 12 residues. DNA for the CDR3: TGTGCCAGCAGCGACGGAACGGGAGGCTACACCTTC. Amino acid sequence: CASSDGTGGYTF.

This CDR3 reads CASSIGQANSPLHF. The CDR3 bases are TGTGCCAGTAGTATAGGTCAGGCCAATTCACCCCTCCACTTT. This sequence joins TRBV19 and TRBJ1-6, with unresolved D. Germline V gene lookup returns CDR1 LNHDA and CDR2 SQIVND (reference sequence). The CDR3 is 14 amino acids. V lost 1 base and J 7 bases, leaving 8 bases between the germline ends.

The V call is TRBV19, the J call TRBJ2-5, with D possibly TRBD2 on 6 matching bases. With 1 base removed from V and 0 bases from J, the gap between germline ends came to 15 bases. The CDR3 extends over 17 amino acids. The germline CDR1 and CDR2 sequences are LNHDA and SQIVND (reference sequence). CDR3 protein: CASSIVLISGDQETQYF. The CDR3 DNA is TGTGCCAGTAGTATAGTTCTGATTAGCGGAGACCAAGAGACCCAGTACTTC.

This clone showed up just a few times. This chain joins TRBV19 and TRBJ1-5; unclear D gene. V lost 3 bases, J lost 1 base, and 16 bases lay in between. In germline, CDR1 is LNHDA, CDR2 SQIVND (reference sequence). The CDR3 extends over 17 amino acids. The CDR3 protein is CASSMAPTGMSNQPQHF. The CDR3 bases are TGTGCCAGTAGTATGGCCCCTACGGGGATGAGCAATCAGCCCCAGCATTTT.

CDR3 protein: CASSQDRGRGGYTF. DNA of the CDR3: TGTGCCAGCTCACAGGACAGGGGGCGCGGGGGCTACACCTTC. J is TRBJ1-2 and V is TRBV18; 11 bases match TRBD1. Losses at the gene ends were 4 bases for V and 8 bases for J; bases not matched to a gene: 6. Per germline, CDR1 KGHSH and CDR2 LQKENI. The CDR3 loop spans 14 amino acids. Looking up the rest from reference TRBV18 and TRBJ1-2 gives the full variable domain: NAGVMQNPRHLVRRRGQEARLRCSPMKGHSHVYWYRQLPEEGLKFMVYLQKENIIDESGMPKERFSAEFPKEGPSILRIQQVVRGDSAAYFCASSQDRGRGGYTFGSGTRLTVV.

This chain links TRBV27 with TRBJ1-4; weak D call: TRBD1 (5 bases). This CDR3 is 14 amino acids long. The germline V gene encodes CDR1 MNHEY and CDR2 SMNVEV (reference sequence). V shed 10 bases and J shed 0 bases, with 12 bases lying between them. CDR3 amino acids: CANRGDPTNEKLFF. In DNA form, the CDR3 reads TGTGCCAACCGGGGGGACCCAACTAATGAAAAACTGTTTTTT. The entire variable domain, with the rest obtained from reference TRBV27 and TRBJ1-4, is as follows: EAQVTQNPRYLITVTGKKLTVTCSQNMNHEYMSWYRQDPGLGLRQIYYSMNVEVTDKGDVPEGYKVSRKEKRNFPLILESPSPNQTSLYFCANRGDPTNEKLFFGSGTQLSVL.

The chain's CDR3 is CASSEMGSGGQETQYF. The CDR3 DNA follows: TGTGCCAGCAGTGAAATGGGTAGCGGGGGGCAAGAGACCCAGTACTTC. The chain carries TRBV2 and TRBJ2-5; 10 bases fit TRBD2. In germline, CDR1 is SNHLY, CDR2 FYNNEI. The CDR3 has 16 residues. V shed 2 bases, J shed 2 bases, and the junction held 5 bases outside the gene matches.

This chain uses TRBV27 with TRBJ2-7, with 7 nucleotides matching TRBD1. V gave up 7 bases and J gave up 7 bases; unmatched junction bases: 13. CDR1 MNHEY and CDR2 SMNVEV come from the germline V gene (reference sequence). The CDR3 runs to 14 residues. The CDR3 is CASTKQGTLGEQYF. The CDR3 DNA reads TGTGCCAGCACCAAACAGGGGACCCTCGGGGAGCAGTACTTC.

The chain is built from TRBV4-1 and TRBJ1-2; D remains ambiguous. V lost 0 bases to trimming and J lost 2 bases, with 19 bases between them. CDR1 MGHRA and CDR2 YSYEKL come from the germline V gene. The CDR3 spans 18 residues. CDR3 in amino acids: CASSQELFPREVNYGYTF. The DNA for the CDR3 is TGCGCCAGCAGCCAAGAGTTATTTCCGCGAGAAGTGAACTATGGCTACACCTTC.

The chain couples TRBV5-1 to TRBJ2-2, with 8 bases lining up with TRBD1. V shed 4 bases, J shed 7 bases, and the junction held 6 bases outside the gene matches. The CDR3 is 14 residues long. CDR1 SGHRS and CDR2 YFSETQ come from the germline V gene. CDR3 protein: CASSPRGRVGELFF. For the CDR3, the DNA is TGCGCCAGCAGCCCCAGGGGGCGGGTCGGGGAGCTGTTTTTT.

This chain uses TRBV7-8 with TRBJ1-2; D perhaps matches TRBD1 (5 bases). Germline lookup yields CDR1 SGHVS and CDR2 FQNEAQ. This CDR3 contains 13 residues. Trimming stripped 8 bases from V and 5 bases from J, with 15 bases between. The CDR3 reads CASSDAAGYGYTF. As DNA, the CDR3 is TGTGCCAGCTCCGATGCCGCAGGGTATGGCTACACCTTC.

The rearrangement links TRBV7-3 to TRBJ2-1; tentatively, D is TRBD2 (6 bases). Trimming removed 2 bases from V and 7 bases from J, with 12 bases in between. The germline V gene has CDR1 SGHTA and CDR2 FQGTGA. This CDR3 is 14 amino acids long. CDR3 amino acids: CASSLAGPRNEQFF. The CDR3 DNA reads as TGTGCCAGCAGCTTAGCGGGGCCTAGGAATGAGCAGTTCTTC.

This chain joins TRBV3-1 (or the pseudogene TRBV3-2) and TRBJ2-2; 13 bases map to TRBD2. In germline, CDR1 is LGHDT, CDR2 YNNKEL (reference sequence). V shed 0 bases, J shed 4 bases, and the junction held 2 bases outside the gene matches. The CDR3 is 17 amino acids. In DNA form, the CDR3 reads TGTGCCAGCAGCCAAGAGACTAGCGGGGGGAGCACCGGGGAGCTGTTTTTT. This encodes CASSQETSGGSTGELFF.

The V and J genes are TRBV25-1 and TRBJ1-2, with 9 bases that match TRBD1. The CDR3 spans 16 residues. The germline V gene has CDR1 MGHDK and CDR2 SYGVNS. The J segment lost 4 bases and the V segment lost 5 bases, leaving 11 bases of the junction unmatched. CDR3 sequence: CASSPSMGQGVYGYTF. In DNA form, the CDR3 reads TGTGCCAGCAGTCCGTCGATGGGACAGGGCGTCTATGGCTACACCTTC.

Concerning this clone: A junction boundary mismatches the germline segment, possibly from a read error. The chain carries TRBV7-7 and TRBJ2-2, with 7 bases aligning to TRBD1. Looked up from germline, CDR1 is SSHAT and CDR2 is FNYEAQ (reference sequence). The CDR3 is 17 residues long. CDR3 amino acids: CASSPGTAIGNTGELFF. Written as DNA, the CDR3 is TGTGCTAGCAGCCCAGGGACAGCTATCGGCAACACCGGGGAGCTGTTTTTT.

The chain carries TRBV14 and TRBJ2-7; a weak D match, TRBD1 (5 bases). Germline V gene data show CDR1 as SGHDN and CDR2 as FVKESK. V lost 1 base and J 2 bases, leaving 9 bases between the germline ends. The CDR3 is 14 residues long. In DNA, the CDR3 is TGTGCCAGCAGCCAAGCGACAGCCACCTACGAGCAGTACTTC. The encoded protein is CASSQATATYEQYF.

The table lists this clone with a count of one. V usage is TRBV20-1 and J usage is TRBJ1-1, with D tentatively TRBD1 (6 bases). The CDR3 extends over 12 amino acids. Trimming shortened V by 5 bases and J by 3 bases, and 10 bases separated the two germline ends. Germline V CDR1 and CDR2: DFQATT, SNEGSKA (reference sequence). CDR3 in amino acids: CSAGDRYTEAFF. CDR3 bases: TGCAGTGCTGGTGACAGGTACACTGAAGCTTTCTTT.

This clone was seen once. The J gene is TRBJ1-1, the V gene TRBV6-1, with D unclear. V was clipped by 2 bases and J by 0 bases, with 10 bases between them. The CDR3 sequence is 15 residues long. From germline, CDR1 is MNHNS and CDR2 SASEGT. CDR3 in amino acids: CASSELMRMNTEAFF. The CDR3 bases are TGTGCCAGCAGTGAATTAATGAGGATGAACACTGAAGCTTTCTTT.

CDR3 DNA: TGTGCCAGCAGCGGCCGGGACAGGGGGCGCGGAAGGGAAAAACTGTTTTTT. Protein product: CASSGRDRGRGREKLFF. The chain carries TRBV9 and TRBJ1-4; TRBD1 aligns across 12 bases. The CDR3 length is 17 residues. V lost 3 bases, J lost 8 bases, and 11 bases stayed unmatched. From germline, CDR1 is SGDLS and CDR2 YYNGEE.

The chain employs TRBV6-5 and TRBJ1-2, with 7 bases identical to TRBD1. CDR1 is MNHEY, CDR2 SVGAGI, per germline. The junction had 11 bases not matched to a gene; V was cut back by 0 bases and J by 7 bases. This CDR3 is 16 amino acids long. The CDR3 loop reads CASSYSSQGVLFGYTF. DNA of the CDR3: TGTGCCAGCAGTTACTCGAGTCAGGGGGTTCTCTTTGGCTACACCTTC.

The chain has TRBV6-1 and TRBJ2-7; TRBD2 matches at 7 bases. The junction had 5 bases not matched to a gene; V was cut back by 3 bases and J by 0 bases. This CDR3 comprises 15 residues. CDR1 is MNHNS and CDR2 is SASEGT in the germline V gene. DNA of the CDR3: TGTGCCAGCAGTGACACCCAGCGGGGCTCCTACGAGCAGTACTTC. Its protein is CASSDTQRGSYEQYF.

The chain links TRBV27 to TRBJ1-2; tentative D call: TRBD1 (6 bases). V lost 2 bases and J lost 8, with 15 bases in between. This CDR3 region has 14 residues. Germline V CDR1 and CDR2: MNHEY, SMNVEV (reference sequence). The CDR3 nucleotides are TGTGCCAGCAGTTTAGGTGCGGGGGCGCGAGGCTACACCTTC. Translating it yields CASSLGAGARGYTF.

The table lists this clone with a few counts. The chain uses TRBV6-5 and TRBJ1-1; TRBD1 might be the D (5 bases). Germline lookup yields CDR1 MNHEY and CDR2 SVGAGI. This CDR3 comprises 13 residues. Trimming shortened V by 6 bases and J by 5 bases, and 13 bases separated the two germline ends. CDR3 nucleotide sequence: TGTGCCAGCAGAGGGAGGGGACTAACTGAAGCTTTCTTT. Its protein product is CASRGRGLTEAFF.